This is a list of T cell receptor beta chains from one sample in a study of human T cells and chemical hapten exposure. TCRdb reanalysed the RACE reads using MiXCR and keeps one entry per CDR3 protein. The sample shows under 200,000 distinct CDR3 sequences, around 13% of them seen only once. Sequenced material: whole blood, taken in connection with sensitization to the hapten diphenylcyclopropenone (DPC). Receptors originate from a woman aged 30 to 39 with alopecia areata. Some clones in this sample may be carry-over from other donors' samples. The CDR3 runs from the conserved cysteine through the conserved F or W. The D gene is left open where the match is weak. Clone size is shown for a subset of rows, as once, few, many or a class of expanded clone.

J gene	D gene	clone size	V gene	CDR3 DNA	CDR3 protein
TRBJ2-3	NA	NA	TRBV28	TGTGCCAGCCTAAGCGCGACAGGGAGGCATACGCAGTATTTT	CASLSATGRHTQYF
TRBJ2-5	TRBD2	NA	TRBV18	TGTGCCAGCTCACCAGGACTAGCGGGAGGAGAGACCCAGTACTTC	CASSPGLAGGETQYF
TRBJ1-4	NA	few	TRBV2	TGTGCCAGCACCCTCTCGCTCCTCTCGAAACTGTTTTTT	CASTLSLLSKLFF
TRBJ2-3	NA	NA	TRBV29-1	TGCAGCGTTGGAGGAGCAGGGCCGGGTACGCAGTATTTT	CSVGGAGPGTQYF
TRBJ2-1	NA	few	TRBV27	TGTGCCAGCAGTTTCGAAGGCGTCTACACTGAGCAGTTCTTC	CASSFEGVYTEQFF
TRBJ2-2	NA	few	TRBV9	TGTGCCAGCAGCGTAGTCTTAGGTCCCGGGGAGCTGTTTTTT	CASSVVLGPGELFF
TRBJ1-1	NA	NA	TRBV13	TGTGCCAGCAGCTTATTGTCCGCGGGAACTGAAGCTTTCTTT	CASSLLSAGTEAFF
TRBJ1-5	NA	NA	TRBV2	TGTGCCTCACACGGACGGGGGGGAAATCAGCCCCAGCATTTT	CASHGRGGNQPQHF
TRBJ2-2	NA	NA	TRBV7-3	TGTGCCAGCAGCCCTAAGGTTTCCGGGGAGCTGTTTTTT	CASSPKVSGELFF
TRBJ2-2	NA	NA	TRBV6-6	TGTGCCAGCACCGAGACAGCAGGTTCCGGGGAGCTGTTTTTT	CASTETAGSGELFF
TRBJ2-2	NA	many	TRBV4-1	TGCGCCAGCAGCCAAGAGGGTCTGCTCACCGGGGAGCTGTTTTTT	CASSQEGLLTGELFF
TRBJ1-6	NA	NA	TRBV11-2	TGTGCCAGCAGCGGGAGGCGAGCCGGTTCACCCCTCCACTTT	CASSGRRAGSPLHF
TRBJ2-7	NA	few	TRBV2	TGTGCCAGCAGTGAAGAGTGGGCGCTCTCCTACGAGCAGTACTTC	CASSEEWALSYEQYF
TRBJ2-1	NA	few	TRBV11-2	TGTGCCAGCAGCCCCTCCCAGTATGAGCAGTTCTTC	CASSPSQYEQFF
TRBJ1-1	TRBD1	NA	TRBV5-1	TGCGCCAGCAGCTTGCGCGGCAGGGGGACTGAAGCTTTCTTT	CASSLRGRGTEAFF
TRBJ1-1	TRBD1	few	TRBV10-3	TGTGCCATCAGAAATCTTGACAGGGGAAACACTGAAGCTTTCTTT	CAIRNLDRGNTEAFF
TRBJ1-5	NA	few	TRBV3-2	TGTGCCAGCAGCCAAGATATACAGGGGGGTAATCAGCCCCAGCATTTT	CASSQDIQGGNQPQHF
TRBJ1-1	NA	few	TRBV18	TGTGCCAGCTCGGGGGGACGGGCGAACACTGAAGCTTTCTTT	CASSGGRANTEAFF
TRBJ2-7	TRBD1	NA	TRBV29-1	TGCAGCGTTGAAGTAGGACAGGGCGGCGAGCAGTACTTC	CSVEVGQGGEQYF
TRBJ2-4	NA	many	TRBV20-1	TGCAGTGCTAGGCCTAGACTAGATTTAAACATTCAGTACTTC	CSARPRLDLNIQYF
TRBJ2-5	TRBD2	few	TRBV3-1	TGTGCCAGCAGCCATAACCCGGGAGCGGGGCAGACCCAGTACTTC	CASSHNPGAGQTQYF
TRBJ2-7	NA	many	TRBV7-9	TGTGCCAGCAGCTTAACGGGACAAGCGGGCGAGCAGTACTTC	CASSLTGQAGEQYF
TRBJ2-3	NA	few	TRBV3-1	TGTGCCAGCATGCCGAGCCGGGGCACAGATACGCAGTATTTT	CASMPSRGTDTQYF
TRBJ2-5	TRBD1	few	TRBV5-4	TGTGCCAGCAGGTTTGGACTCACACAGGGGGAGACCCAGTACTTC	CASRFGLTQGETQYF
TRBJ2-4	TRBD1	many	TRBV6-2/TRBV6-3	TGTGCCAGCAGTCGGGACAGACGACAGTACTTC	CASSRDRRQYF
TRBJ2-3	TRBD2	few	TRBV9	TGTGCCAGCAGCGTAGTCTCTAGCGGGACAGATACGCAGTATTTT	CASSVVSSGTDTQYF
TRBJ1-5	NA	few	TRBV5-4	TGTGCCAGCAGCTTGACCGGCGGGGATTATAGCAATCAGCCCCAGCATTTT	CASSLTGGDYSNQPQHF
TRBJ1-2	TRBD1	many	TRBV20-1	TGCAGTGCTAGAGGTTGGGACAGGGATAATGGCTACACCTTC	CSARGWDRDNGYTF
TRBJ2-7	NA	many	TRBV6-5	TGTGCCAGCAGTTACTCCTCACCGGGACCCGCCTACGAGCAGTACTTC	CASSYSSPGPAYEQYF
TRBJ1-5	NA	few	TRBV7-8	TGTGCCAGCAGCTTAAGCGGGTTGGAGCCCCAGCATTTT	CASSLSGLEPQHF
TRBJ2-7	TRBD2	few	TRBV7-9	TGTGCCAGCTTAGCGCCTTCTAGCGGGAATATCGGGATGCAGTACTTC	CASLAPSSGNIGMQYF
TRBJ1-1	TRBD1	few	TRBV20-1	TGCAGTGCTAGGGAGGGACAGGGCGTTATGAACACTGAAGCTTTCTTT	CSAREGQGVMNTEAFF
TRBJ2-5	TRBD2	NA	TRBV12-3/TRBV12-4	TGTGCCAGCAGTTTTTCCAGCGGGAGGATCGAGACCCAGTACTTC	CASSFSSGRIETQYF
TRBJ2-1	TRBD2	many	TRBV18	TGTGCCAGCTCACCGTCTAGCGGGAGGCTTTCCTACAATGAGCAGTTCTTC	CASSPSSGRLSYNEQFF
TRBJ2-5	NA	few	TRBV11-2	TGTGCCAGCAGCGTCCAAGAGACCCAGTACTTC	CASSVQETQYF
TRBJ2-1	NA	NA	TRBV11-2	TGTGCCAGCAGCTTAGCGCAGGCCTATGAGCAGTTCTTC	CASSLAQAYEQFF
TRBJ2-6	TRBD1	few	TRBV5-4	TGTGCCAGCAGCCCTGGACAGGCCCCGGCCAACGTCCTGACTTTC	CASSPGQAPANVLTF
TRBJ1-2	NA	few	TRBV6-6	TGTGCCAGCAGTTACGCAGGGGAGCCCTATGGCTACACCTTC	CASSYAGEPYGYTF
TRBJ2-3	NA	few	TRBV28	TGTGCCAGCAGTTTAACGGGGAGAGATACGCAGTATTTT	CASSLTGRDTQYF
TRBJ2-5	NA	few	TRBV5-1	TGCGCCAGCAGCTTAGGAGGCATTAAAGAGACCCAGTACTTC	CASSLGGIKETQYF
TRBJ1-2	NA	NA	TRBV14	TGTGCCAGCAGCCTTGGCCAGGACTACTATGGCTACACCTTC	CASSLGQDYYGYTF
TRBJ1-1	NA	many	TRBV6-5	TGTGCCAGCAGTATCTATCGGAACACTGAAGCTTTCTTT	CASSIYRNTEAFF
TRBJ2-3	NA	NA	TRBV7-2	TGTGCCAGCAGCTCTACCGCCGGGGGCGATACGCAGTATTTT	CASSSTAGGDTQYF
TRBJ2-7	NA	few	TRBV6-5	TGTGCCAGCAAAACAGAACCCTACGAGCAGTACTTC	CASKTEPYEQYF
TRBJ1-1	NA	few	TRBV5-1	TGCGCCAGCAGCTGGGCCCTGAACACTGAAGCTTTCTTT	CASSWALNTEAFF
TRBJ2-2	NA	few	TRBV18	TGTGCCAGCTCACCACGGGCACAGCCAGCCGGGGAGCTGTTTTTT	CASSPRAQPAGELFF
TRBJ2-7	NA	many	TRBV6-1	TGTGCCAGCAGCCGGACAGAGAATTACGAGCAGTACTTC	CASSRTENYEQYF
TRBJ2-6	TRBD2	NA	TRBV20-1	TGCAGTGCCGAGGGGAGGGGCTCTGGGGCCAACGTCCTGACTTTC	CSAEGRGSGANVLTF
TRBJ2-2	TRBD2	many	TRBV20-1	TGCAGTGCTAAGAAGGGAAGCGGGGGCTACACCGGGGAGCTGTTTTTT	CSAKKGSGGYTGELFF
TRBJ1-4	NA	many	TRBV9	TGTGCCAGCTCCGTAGGGTCTCCCGGAAAACTGTTTTTT	CASSVGSPGKLFF
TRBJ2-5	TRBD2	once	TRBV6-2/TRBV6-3	TGTGCCAGCAGAACCGGGGGGGCCGGAGAGTCCCAGTACTTC	CASRTGGAGESQYF